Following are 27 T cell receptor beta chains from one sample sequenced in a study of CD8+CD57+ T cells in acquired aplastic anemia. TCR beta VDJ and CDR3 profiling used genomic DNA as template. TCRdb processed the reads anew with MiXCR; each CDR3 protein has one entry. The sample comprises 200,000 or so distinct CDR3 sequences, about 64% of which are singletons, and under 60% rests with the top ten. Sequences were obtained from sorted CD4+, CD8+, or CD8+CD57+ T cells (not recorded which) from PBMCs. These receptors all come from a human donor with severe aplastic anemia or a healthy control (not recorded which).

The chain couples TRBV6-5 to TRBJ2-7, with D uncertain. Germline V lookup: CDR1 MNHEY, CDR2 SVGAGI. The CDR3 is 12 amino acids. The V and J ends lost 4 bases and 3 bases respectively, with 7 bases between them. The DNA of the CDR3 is TGTGCCAGCAGTTCGTCGCGCTACGAGCAGTACTTC. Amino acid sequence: CASSSSRYEQYF.

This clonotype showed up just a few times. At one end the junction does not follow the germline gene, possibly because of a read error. The CDR3 bases are TGCGCCAGCAGCCAAGTCGTAGGACAGGGGTACGAGCAGTACTTC. Protein product: CASSQVVGQGYEQYF. This chain connects TRBV7-9 to TRBJ2-7; TRBD1 aligns across 9 bases. The germline V gene has CDR1 SEHNR and CDR2 FQNEAQ (reference sequence). This CDR3 region has 15 residues.

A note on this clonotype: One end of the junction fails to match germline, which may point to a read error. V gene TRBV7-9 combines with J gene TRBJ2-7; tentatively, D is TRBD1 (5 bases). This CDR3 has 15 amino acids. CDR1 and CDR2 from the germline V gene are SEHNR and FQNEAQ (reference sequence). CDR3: CASSLGAGPGYEQDF. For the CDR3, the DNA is TGTGCCAGCAGCTTAGGGGCAGGGCCTGGCTACGAGCAGGACTTC. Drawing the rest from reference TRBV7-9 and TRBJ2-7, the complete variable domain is DTGVSQNPRHKITKRGQNVTFRCDPISEHNRLYWYRQTLGQGPEFLTYFQNEAQLEKSRLLSDRFSAERPKGSFSTLEIQRTEQGDSAMYLCASSLGAGPGYEQDFGPGTRLTVT.

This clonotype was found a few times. Written as DNA, the CDR3 is TGTGCCAGCAGCTCCATTAAGGGGTTCTACGAGCAGTACTTC. Translating gives CASSSIKGFYEQYF. The gene calls are TRBV7-2 and TRBJ2-7; D perhaps matches TRBD1 (5 bases). This CDR3 contains 14 residues. V was shortened by 4 bases and J by 3 bases, with 13 bases between the two germline ends. Germline-derived CDR1 and CDR2 are SGHTA and FQGNSA.

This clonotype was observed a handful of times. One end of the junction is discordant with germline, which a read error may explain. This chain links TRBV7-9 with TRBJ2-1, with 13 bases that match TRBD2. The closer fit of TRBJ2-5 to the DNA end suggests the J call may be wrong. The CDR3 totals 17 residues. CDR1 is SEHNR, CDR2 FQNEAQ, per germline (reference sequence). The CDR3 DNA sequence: TGTGCCAGCAGCCGGACTAGCGGGAGTGGATCCCAAGAAACCCAGTACTTC. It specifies CASSRTSGSGSQETQYF.

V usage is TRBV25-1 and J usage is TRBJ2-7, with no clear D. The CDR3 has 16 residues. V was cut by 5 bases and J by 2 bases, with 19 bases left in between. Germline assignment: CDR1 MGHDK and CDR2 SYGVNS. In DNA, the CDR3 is TGTGCCAGCAGTTTCCCCAAGAGCGTGACCACCTACGAGCAGTACTTC. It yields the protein CASSFPKSVTTYEQYF.

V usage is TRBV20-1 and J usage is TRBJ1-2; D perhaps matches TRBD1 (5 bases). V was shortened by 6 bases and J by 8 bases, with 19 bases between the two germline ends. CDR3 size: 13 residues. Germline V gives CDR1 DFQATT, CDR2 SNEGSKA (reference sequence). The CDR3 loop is CSALRDLMQGYTF. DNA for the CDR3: TGCAGTGCCCTCCGGGACTTAATGCAGGGCTACACCTTC.

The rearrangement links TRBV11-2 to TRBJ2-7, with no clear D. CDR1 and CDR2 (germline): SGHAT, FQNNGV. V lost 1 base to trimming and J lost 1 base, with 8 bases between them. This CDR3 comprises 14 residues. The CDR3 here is CASSLGGQSYEQYF. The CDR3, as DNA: TGTGCCAGCAGCTTAGGTGGGCAGTCCTACGAGCAGTACTTC.

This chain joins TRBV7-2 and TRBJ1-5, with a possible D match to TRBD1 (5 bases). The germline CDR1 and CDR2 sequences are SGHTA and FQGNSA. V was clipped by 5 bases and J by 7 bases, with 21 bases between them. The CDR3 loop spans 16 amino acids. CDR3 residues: CASSPYGAGYEQPQHF. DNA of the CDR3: TGTGCCAGCAGCCCCTATGGGGCGGGCTACGAGCAGCCCCAGCATTTT.

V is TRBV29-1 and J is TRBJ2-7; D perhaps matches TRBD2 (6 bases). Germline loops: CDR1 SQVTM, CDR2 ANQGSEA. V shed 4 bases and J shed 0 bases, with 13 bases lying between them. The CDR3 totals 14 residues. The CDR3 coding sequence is TGCAGCGTTGTACGGGACGGGAGCTCCTACGAGCAGTACTTC. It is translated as CSVVRDGSSYEQYF.

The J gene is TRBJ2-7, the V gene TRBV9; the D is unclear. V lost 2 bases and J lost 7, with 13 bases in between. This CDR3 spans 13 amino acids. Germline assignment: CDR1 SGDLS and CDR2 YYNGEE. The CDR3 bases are TGTGCCAGCAGCGTTAGCAGCTACAATGAGCAGTACTTC. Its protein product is CASSVSSYNEQYF.

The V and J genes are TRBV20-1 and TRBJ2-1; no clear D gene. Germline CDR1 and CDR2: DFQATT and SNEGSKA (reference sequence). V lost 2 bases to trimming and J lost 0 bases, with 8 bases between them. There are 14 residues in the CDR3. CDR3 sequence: CSARLRYSYNEQFF. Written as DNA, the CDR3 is TGCAGTGCTAGACTGCGCTACTCCTACAATGAGCAGTTCTTC.

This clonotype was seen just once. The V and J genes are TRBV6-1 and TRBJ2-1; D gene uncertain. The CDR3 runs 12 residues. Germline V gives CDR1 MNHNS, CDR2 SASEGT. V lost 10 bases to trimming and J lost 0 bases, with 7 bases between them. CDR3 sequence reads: CAIKGSYNEQFF. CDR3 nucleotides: TGTGCCATCAAGGGCTCCTACAATGAGCAGTTCTTC.

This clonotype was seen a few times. The CDR3 spells CASSGRPGEAFF. The CDR3 coding sequence is TGTGCCAGCAGTGGGAGGCCCGGTGAAGCTTTCTTT. V and J are TRBV2 and TRBJ1-1; no clear D. Germline assignment: CDR1 SNHLY and CDR2 FYNNEI. V was cut by 4 bases and J by 7 bases, with 10 bases left in between. This CDR3 has 12 residues. Drawing the rest from reference TRBV2 and TRBJ1-1, the complete variable domain is EPEVTQTPSHQVTQMGQEVILRCVPISNHLYFYWYRQILGQKVEFLVSFYNNEISEKSEIFDDQFSVERPDGSNFTLKIRSTKLEDSAMYFCASSGRPGEAFFGQGTRLTVV.

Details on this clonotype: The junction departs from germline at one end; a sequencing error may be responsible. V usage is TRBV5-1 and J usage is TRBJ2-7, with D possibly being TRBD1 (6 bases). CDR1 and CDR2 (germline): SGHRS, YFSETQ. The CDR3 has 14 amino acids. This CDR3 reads CASSFGTSSYEQYF. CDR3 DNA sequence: TGTGCCAGCAGCTTTGGGACATCGAGCTACGAGCAGTACTTC.

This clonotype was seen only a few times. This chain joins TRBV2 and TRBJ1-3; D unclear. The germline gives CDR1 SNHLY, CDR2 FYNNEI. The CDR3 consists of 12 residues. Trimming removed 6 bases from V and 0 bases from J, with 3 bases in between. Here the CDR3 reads CASRASGNTIYF. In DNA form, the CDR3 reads TGTGCCAGCAGGGCCTCTGGAAACACCATATATTTT.

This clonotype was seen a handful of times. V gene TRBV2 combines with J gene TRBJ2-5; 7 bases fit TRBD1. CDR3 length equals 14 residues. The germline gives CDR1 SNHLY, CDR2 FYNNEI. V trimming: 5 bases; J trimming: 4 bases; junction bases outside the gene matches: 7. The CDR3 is CASSPRTGIETQYF. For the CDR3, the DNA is TGTGCCAGCAGTCCAAGGACAGGCATAGAGACCCAGTACTTC.

The CDR3 here is CAISTTEYNQPQHF. The CDR3 coding sequence is TGTGCCATCAGTACTACAGAGTATAATCAGCCCCAGCATTTT. The V and J genes are TRBV10-3 and TRBJ1-5; unclear D gene. CDR1 ENHRY and CDR2 SYGVKD come from the germline V gene. Trimming pared 5 bases from V and 4 bases from J, leaving 12 bases between. CDR3 size: 14 residues.

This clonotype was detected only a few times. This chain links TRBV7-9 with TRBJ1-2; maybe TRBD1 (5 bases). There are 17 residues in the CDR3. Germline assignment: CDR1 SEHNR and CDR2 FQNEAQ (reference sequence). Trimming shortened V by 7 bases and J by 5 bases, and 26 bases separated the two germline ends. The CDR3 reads CASNPTQGPKGWYGYTF. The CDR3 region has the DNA TGTGCCAGCAACCCTACCCAGGGACCGAAAGGGTGGTATGGCTACACCTTC.

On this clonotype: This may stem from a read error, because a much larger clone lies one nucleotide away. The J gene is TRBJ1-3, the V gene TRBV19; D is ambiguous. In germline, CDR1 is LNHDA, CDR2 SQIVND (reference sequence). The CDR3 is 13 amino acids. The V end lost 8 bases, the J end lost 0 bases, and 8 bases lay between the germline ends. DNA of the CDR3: TGTGCCAGTGTATCGAGCTCTGGAAACACCATATATTTT. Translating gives CASVSSSGNTIYF.

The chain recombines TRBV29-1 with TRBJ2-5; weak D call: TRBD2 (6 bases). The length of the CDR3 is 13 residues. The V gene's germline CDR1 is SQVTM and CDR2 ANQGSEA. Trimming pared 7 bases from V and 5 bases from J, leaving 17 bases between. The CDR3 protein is CSARGTRGETQYF. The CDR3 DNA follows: TGCAGCGCCCGCGGGACTCGAGGGGAGACCCAGTACTTC.

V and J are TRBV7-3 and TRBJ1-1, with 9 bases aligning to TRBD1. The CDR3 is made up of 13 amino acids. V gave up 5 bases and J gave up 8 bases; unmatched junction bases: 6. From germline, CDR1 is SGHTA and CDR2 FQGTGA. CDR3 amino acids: CASSVGTGSEAFF. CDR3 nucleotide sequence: TGTGCCAGCAGCGTCGGGACAGGGTCCGAAGCTTTCTTT.

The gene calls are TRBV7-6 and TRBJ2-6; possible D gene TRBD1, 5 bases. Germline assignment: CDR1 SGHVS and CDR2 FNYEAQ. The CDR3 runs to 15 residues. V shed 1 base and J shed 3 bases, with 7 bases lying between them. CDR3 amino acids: CASSLGGLGANVLTF. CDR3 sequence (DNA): TGTGCCAGCAGCTTAGGGGGCCTTGGGGCCAACGTCCTGACTTTC.

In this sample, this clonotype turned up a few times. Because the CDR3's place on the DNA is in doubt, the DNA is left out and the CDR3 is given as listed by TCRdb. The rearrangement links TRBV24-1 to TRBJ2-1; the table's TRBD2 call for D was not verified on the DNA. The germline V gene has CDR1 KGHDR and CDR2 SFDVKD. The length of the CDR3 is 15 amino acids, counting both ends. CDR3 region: CATSGLVGGGTEEFF.

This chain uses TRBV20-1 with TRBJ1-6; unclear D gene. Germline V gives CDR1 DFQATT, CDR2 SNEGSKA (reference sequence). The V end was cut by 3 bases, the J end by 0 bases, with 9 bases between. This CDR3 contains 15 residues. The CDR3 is CSASDGSSYNSPLHF. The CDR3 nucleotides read TGCAGTGCTAGTGACGGGAGCTCCTATAATTCACCCCTCCACTTT.

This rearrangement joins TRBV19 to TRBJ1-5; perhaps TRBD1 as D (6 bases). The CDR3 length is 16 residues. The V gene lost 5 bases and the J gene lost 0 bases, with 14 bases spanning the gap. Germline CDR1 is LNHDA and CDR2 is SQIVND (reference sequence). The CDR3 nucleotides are TGTGCCAGTAGTGGGAGACCAGGGGTTAGCAATCAGCCCCAGCATTTT. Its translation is CASSGRPGVSNQPQHF.

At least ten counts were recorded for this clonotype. The CDR3 nucleotides are TGTGCCTGGAGTGTGGCGGCCGAGCAGTACTTC. Amino acids: CAWSVAAEQYF. V usage is TRBV30 and J usage is TRBJ2-7; no clear D gene. Per the germline V gene, CDR1 is GTSNPN and CDR2 is SVGIG (reference sequence). This CDR3 is built from 11 residues. The V and J ends lost 0 bases and 6 bases respectively, with 6 bases between them.